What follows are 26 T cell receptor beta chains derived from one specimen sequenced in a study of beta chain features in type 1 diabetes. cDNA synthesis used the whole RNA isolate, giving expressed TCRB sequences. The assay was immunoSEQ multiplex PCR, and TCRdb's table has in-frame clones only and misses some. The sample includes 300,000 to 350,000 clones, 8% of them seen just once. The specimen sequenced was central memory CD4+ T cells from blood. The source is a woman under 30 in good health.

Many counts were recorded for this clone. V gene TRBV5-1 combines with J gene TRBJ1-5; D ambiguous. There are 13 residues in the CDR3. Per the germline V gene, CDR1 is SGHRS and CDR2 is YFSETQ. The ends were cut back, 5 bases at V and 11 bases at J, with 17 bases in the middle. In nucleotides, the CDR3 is TGCGCCAGCAGAGTCAAGCCCGGGGAGGCCCAGCATTTT. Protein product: CASRVKPGEAQHF. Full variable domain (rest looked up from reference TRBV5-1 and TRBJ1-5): KAGVTQTPRYLIKTRGQQVTLSCSPISGHRSVSWYQQTPGQGLQFLFEYFSETQRNKGNFPGRFSGRQFSNSRSEMNVSTLELGDSALYLCASRVKPGEAQHFGDGTRLSIL.

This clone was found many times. The CDR3 coding sequence is TGTGCCAGCAGCTTAGCAGGGGGCGGAAATCAGCCCCAGCATTTT. This sequence encodes CASSLAGGGNQPQHF. The chain has TRBV7-9 and TRBJ1-5; 7 bases line up with TRBD1. Germline V gene sequence: CDR1 SEHNR, CDR2 FQNEAQ (reference sequence). The V and J ends lost 0 bases and 4 bases, in that order; junction bases with no gene match: 3. The CDR3 is 15 amino acids.

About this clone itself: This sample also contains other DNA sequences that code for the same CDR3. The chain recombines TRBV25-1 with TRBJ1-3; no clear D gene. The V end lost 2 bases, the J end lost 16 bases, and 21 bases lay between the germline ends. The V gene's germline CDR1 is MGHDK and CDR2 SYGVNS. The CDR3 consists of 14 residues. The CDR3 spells CASSEVGLSGIVYF. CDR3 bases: TGTGCCAGCAGTGAAGTTGGGTTGTCGGGAATAGTGTATTTT.

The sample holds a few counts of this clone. The DNA of the CDR3 is TGTGCCAGCAGTAAGGGACAGGGGGGTTACGAGCAGTACTTC. Amino acid sequence: CASSKGQGGYEQYF. The rearrangement joins TRBV27 to TRBJ2-7; TRBD1 matches at 11 bases. Germline CDR1 is MNHEY and CDR2 is SMNVEV (reference sequence). J was trimmed by 4 bases and V by 5 bases; bases with no gene match: 4. The CDR3 contains 14 residues.

CDR3 residues: CASSQGVAGGKYNEQFF. DNA for the CDR3: TGTGCCAGCAGTCAAGGGGTAGCGGGAGGGAAGTACAATGAGCAGTTCTTC. The chain recombines TRBV6-1 with TRBJ2-1; TRBD2 matches at 11 bases. The V and J ends lost 5 bases and 4 bases, in that order; junction bases with no gene match: 10. CDR1 and CDR2 from the germline V gene are MNHNS and SASEGT. The CDR3 extends over 17 amino acids.

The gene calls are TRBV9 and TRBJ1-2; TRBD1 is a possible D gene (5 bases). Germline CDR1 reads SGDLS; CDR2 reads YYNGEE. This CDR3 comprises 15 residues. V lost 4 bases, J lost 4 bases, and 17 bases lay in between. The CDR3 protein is CASSTQPGEFYGYTF. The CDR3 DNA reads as TGTGCCAGCAGCACACAGCCGGGGGAATTCTATGGCTACACCTTC.

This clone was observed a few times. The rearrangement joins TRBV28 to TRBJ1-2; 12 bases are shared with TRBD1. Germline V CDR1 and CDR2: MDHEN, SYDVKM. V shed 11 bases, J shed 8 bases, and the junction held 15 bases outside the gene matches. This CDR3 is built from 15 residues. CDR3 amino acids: CAGAGQGAARPGYTF. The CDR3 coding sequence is TGTGCCGGAGCGGGACAGGGGGCGGCACGGCCCGGCTACACCTTC.

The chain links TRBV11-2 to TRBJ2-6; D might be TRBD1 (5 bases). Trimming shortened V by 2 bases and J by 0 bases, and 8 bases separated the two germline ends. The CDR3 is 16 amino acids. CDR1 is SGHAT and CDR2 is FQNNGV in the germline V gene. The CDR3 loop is CASSLKGSSGANVLTF. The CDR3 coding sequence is TGTGCCAGCAGCTTAAAGGGGTCCTCTGGGGCCAACGTCCTGACTTTC.

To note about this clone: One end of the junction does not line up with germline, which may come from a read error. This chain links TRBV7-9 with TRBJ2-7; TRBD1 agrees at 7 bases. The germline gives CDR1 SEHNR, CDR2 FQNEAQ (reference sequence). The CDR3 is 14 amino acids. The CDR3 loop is CASSQGKTGYEQYF. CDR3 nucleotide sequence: TGCGCCAGCAGCCAGGGAAAGACAGGGTATGAGCAGTACTTC.

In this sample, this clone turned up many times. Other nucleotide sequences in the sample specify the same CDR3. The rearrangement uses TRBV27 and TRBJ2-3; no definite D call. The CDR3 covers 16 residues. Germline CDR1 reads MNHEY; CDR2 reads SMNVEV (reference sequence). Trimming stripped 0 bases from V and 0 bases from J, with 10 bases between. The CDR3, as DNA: TGTGCCAGCAGTTTATCGACGCCTGGCAGCACAGATACGCAGTATTTT. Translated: CASSLSTPGSTDTQYF.

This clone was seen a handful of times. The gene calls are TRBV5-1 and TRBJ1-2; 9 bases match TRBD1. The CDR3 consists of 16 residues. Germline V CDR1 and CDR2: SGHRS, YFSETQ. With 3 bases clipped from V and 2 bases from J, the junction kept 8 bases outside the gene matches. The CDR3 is CASSWAGTGRNYGYTF. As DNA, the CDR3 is TGCGCCAGCAGCTGGGCCGGGACAGGGAGAAACTATGGCTACACCTTC.

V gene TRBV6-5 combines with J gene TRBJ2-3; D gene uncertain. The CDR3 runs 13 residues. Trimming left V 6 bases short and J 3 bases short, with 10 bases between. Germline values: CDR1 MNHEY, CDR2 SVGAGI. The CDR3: CASRDIETDTQYF. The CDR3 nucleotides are TGTGCCAGCAGAGATATCGAGACAGATACGCAGTATTTT.

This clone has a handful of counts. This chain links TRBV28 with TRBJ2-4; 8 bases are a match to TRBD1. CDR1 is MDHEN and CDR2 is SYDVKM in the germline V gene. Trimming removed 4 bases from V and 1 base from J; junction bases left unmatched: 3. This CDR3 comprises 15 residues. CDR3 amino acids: CASSSGGPAKNIQYF. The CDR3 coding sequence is TGTGCCAGCAGTTCAGGGGGCCCGGCCAAAAACATTCAGTACTTC.

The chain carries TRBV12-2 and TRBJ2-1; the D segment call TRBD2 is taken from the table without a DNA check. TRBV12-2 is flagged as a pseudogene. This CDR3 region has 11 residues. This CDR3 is CASRSGIEQFF. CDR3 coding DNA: TGTGCAAGTCGCTCGGGTATTGAGCAGTTCTTC.

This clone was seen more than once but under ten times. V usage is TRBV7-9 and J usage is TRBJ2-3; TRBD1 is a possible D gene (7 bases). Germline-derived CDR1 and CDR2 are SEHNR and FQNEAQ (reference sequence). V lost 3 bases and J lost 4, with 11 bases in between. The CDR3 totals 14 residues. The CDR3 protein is CASSLGQRADTQYF. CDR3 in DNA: TGTGCCAGCAGCTTGGGACAGCGGGCAGATACGCAGTATTTT.

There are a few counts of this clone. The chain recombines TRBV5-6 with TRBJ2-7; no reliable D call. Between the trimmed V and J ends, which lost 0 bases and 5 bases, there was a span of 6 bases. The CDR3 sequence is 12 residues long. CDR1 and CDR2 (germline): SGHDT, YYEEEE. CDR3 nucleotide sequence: TGTGCCAGCAGCTTGGGAGCACACGAGCAGTACTTC. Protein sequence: CASSLGAHEQYF. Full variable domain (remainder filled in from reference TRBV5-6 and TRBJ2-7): DAGVTQSPTHLIKTRGQQVTLRCSPKSGHDTVSWYQQALGQGPQFIFQYYEEEERQRGNFPDRFSGHQFPNYSSELNVNALLLGDSALYLCASSLGAHEQYFGPGTRLTVT.

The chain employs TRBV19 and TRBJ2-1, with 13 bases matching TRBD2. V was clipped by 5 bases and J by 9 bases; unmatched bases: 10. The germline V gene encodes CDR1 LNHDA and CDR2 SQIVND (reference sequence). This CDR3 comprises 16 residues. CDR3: CASSLPLAGGPGEQFF. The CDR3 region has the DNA TGTGCCAGTAGTCTACCACTAGCGGGAGGGCCCGGTGAGCAGTTCTTC. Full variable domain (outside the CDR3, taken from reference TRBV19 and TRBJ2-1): DGGITQSPKYLFRKEGQNVTLSCEQNLNHDAMYWYRQDPGQGLRLIYYSQIVNDFQKGDIAEGYSVSREKKESFPLTVTSAQKNPTAFYLCASSLPLAGGPGEQFFGPGTRLTVL.

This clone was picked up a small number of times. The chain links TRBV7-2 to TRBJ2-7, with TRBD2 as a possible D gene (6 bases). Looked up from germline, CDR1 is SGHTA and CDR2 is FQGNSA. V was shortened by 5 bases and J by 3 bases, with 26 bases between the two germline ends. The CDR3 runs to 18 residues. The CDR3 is CASSPLVIAELVGYEQYF. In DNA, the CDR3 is TGTGCCAGCAGCCCCCTGGTGATAGCGGAACTGGTAGGCTACGAGCAGTACTTC. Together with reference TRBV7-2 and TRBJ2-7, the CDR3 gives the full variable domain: GAGVSQSPSNKVTEKGKDVELRCDPISGHTALYWYRQSLGQGLEFLIYFQGNSAPDKSGLPSDRFSAERTGGSVSTLTIQRTQQEDSAVYLCASSPLVIAELVGYEQYFGPGTRLTVT.

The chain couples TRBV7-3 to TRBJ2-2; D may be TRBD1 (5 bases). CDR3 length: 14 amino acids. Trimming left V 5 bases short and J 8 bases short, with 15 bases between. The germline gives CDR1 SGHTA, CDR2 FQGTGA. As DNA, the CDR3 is TGTGCCAGCAGCCACGGACATCGGTCGGGGGAGCTGTTTTTT. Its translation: CASSHGHRSGELFF. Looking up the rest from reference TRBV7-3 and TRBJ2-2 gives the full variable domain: GAGVSQTPSNKVTEKGKYVELRCDPISGHTALYWYRQSLGQGPEFLIYFQGTGAADDSGLPNDRFFAVRPEGSVSTLKIQRTERGDSAVYLCASSHGHRSGELFFGEGSRLTVL.

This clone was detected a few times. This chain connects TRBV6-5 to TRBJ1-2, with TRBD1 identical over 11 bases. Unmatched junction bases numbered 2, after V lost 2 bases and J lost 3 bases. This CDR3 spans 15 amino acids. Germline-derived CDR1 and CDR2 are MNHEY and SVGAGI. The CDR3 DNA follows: TGTGCCAGCAGTTACGGGACAGGGGGACACTATGGCTACACCTTC. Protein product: CASSYGTGGHYGYTF.

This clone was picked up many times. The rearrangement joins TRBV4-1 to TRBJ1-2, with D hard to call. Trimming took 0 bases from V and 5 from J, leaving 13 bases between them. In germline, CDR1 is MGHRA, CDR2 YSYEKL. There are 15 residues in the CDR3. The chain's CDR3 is CASSQDVSSIYGYTF. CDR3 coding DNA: TGCGCCAGCAGCCAAGACGTCAGTAGTATATATGGCTACACCTTC.

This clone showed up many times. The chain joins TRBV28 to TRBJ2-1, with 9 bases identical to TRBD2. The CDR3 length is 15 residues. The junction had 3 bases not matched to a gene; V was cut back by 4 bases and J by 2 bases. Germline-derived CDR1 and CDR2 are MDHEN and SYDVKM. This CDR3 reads CASSSLAGPYNEQFF. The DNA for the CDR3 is TGTGCCAGCAGTTCCCTAGCGGGACCCTACAATGAGCAGTTCTTC.

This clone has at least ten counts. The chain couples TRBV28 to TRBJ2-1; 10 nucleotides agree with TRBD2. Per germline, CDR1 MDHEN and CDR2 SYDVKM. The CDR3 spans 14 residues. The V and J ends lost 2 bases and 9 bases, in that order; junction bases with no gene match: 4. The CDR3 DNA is TGTGCCAGCAGTTTAAGCGGGAGGGCCGTTGAGCAGTTCTTC. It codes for CASSLSGRAVEQFF.

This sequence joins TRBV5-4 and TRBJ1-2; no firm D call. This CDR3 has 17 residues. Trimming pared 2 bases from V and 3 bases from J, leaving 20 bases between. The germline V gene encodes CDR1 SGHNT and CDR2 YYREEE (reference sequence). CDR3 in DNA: TGTGCCAGCAGCTTCGAGGTTACCACTCCCATTTACTATGGCTACACCTTC. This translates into CASSFEVTTPIYYGYTF.

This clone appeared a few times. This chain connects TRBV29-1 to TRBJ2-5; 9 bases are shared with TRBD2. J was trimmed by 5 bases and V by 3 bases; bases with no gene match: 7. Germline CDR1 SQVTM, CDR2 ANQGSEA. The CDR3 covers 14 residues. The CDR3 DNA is TGCAGCGTTGAGGGTAGCGGGAGAGGTGAGACCCAGTACTTC. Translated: CSVEGSGRGETQYF. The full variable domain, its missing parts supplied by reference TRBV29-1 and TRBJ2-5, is SAVISQKPSRDICQRGTSLTIQCQVDSQVTMMFWYRQQPGQSLTLIATANQGSEATYESGFVIDKFPISRPNLTFSTLTVSNMSPEDSSIYLCSVEGSGRGETQYFGPGTRLLVL.

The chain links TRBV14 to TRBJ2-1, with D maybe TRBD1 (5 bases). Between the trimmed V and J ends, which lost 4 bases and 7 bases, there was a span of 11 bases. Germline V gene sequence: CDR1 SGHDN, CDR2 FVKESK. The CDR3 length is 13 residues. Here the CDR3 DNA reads TGTGCCAGCAGCCGAAGACAGATTAATGAGCAGTTCTTC. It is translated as CASSRRQINEQFF.